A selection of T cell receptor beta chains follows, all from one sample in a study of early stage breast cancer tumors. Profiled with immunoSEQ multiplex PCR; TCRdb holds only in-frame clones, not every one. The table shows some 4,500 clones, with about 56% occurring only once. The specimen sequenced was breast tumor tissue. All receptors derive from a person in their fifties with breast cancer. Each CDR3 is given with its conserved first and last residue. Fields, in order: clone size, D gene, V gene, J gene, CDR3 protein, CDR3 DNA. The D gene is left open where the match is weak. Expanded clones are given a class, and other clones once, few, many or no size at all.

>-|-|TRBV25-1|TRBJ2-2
CASSEENTGELFF
TGTGCCAGCAGTGAGGAGAACACCGGGGAGCTGTTTTTT
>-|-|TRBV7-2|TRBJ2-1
CASRGLPPNNEQFF
TGTGCCAGCCGGGGACTCCCCCCCAACAATGAGCAGTTCTTC
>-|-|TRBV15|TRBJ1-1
CATSRDSVIRGTEAFF
TGTGCCACCAGCAGAGATTCCGTGATACGTGGAACTGAAGCTTTCTTT
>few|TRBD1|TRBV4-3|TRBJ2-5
CASSQMGQGSGAQYF
TGCGCCAGCAGCCAGATGGGACAGGGTTCAGGCGCCCAGTACTTC
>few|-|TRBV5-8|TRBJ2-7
CASSYSERDEQYF
TGTGCCAGCAGCTACAGTGAGAGGGACGAGCAGTACTTC
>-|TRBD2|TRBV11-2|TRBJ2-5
CASSLNAGGTPGETQYF
TGTGCCAGCAGCTTAAACGCGGGAGGGACCCCGGGAGAGACCCAGTACTTC
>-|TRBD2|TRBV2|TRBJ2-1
CASSVSGLDEFF
TGTGCCAGCAGTGTCTCGGGACTAGACGAGTTCTTC
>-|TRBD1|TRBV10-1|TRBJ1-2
CASSESRDRGDLYGYTF
TGCGCCAGCAGTGAGTCGAGGGACAGGGGGGATCTCTATGGCTACACCTTC
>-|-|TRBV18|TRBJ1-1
CASSPQPNTEAFF
TGTGCCAGCTCACCACAACCGAACACTGAAGCTTTCTTT
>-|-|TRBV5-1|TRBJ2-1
CASSLGLSSYNEQFF
TGCGCCAGCAGCTTGGGCCTCAGCTCCTACAATGAGCAGTTCTTC
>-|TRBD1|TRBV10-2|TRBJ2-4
CASSESSGGVAKNIQYF
TGCGCCAGCAGTGAGTCGTCAGGGGGTGTAGCCAAAAACATTCAGTACTTC
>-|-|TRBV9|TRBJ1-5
CASSRDDSNQPQHF
TGTGCCAGCAGCCGAGATGACAGCAATCAGCCCCAGCATTTT
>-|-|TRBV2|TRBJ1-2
CAGSETRRRYTF
TGTGCCGGCAGTGAGACCAGGAGACGCTACACCTTC
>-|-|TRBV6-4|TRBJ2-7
CASSDCRQTSSYEQYF
TGTGCCAGCAGTGACTGTAGACAGACATCCTCCTACGAGCAGTACTTC
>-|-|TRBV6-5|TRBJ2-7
CASIGYPPYEQYF
TGTGCCAGCATTGGATATCCACCCTACGAGCAGTACTTC
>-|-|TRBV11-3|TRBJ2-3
CASSLAGTTRADTQYF
TGTGCCAGCAGCCTGGCCGGGACAACCCGGGCGGATACGCAGTATTTT
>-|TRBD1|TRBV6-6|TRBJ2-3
CASSRTGTEDTQYF
TGTGCCAGCAGCCGGACAGGGACCGAAGATACGCAGTATTTT
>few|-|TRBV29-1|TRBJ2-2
CGHYRGAVTGELFF
TGCGGTCATTATCGGGGGGCGGTTACCGGGGAGCTGTTTTTT
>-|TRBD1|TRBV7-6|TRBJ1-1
CASSAGQGLGTEAFF
TGTGCCAGCAGCGCGGGACAGGGGTTGGGCACTGAAGCTTTCTTT
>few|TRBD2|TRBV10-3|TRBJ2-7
CAISGGLAGAYEQYF
TGTGCCATCAGTGGGGGACTAGCGGGAGCTTACGAGCAGTACTTC
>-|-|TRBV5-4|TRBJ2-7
CASSLGGTPAYEQYF
TGTGCCAGCAGCTTAGGAGGGACGCCGGCCTACGAGCAGTACTTC
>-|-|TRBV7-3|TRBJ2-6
CASSVGPGAGANVLTF
TGTGCCAGCAGCGTCGGACCAGGGGCTGGGGCCAACGTCCTGACTTTC
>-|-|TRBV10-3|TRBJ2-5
CAISEGQAIKTQYF
TGTGCCATCAGTGAGGGGCAGGCAATAAAGACCCAGTACTTC
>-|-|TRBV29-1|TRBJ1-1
CSVVHGTNTEAFF
TGCAGCGTTGTCCACGGGACGAACACTGAAGCTTTCTTT
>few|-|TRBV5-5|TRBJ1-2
CASSWRNYGYTF
TGTGCCAGCAGTTGGAGAAACTATGGCTACACCTTC
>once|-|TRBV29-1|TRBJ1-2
CSVGERGRISGYTF
TGCAGCGTTGGGGAACGCGGTCGTATCAGTGGCTACACCTTC
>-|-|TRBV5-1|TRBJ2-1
CASSFDTYNEQFF
TGCGCCAGCAGCTTTGACACCTACAATGAGCAGTTCTTC
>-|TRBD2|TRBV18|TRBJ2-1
CASSRPGLAGYNEQFF
TGTGCCAGCTCTCGACCGGGACTAGCGGGGTACAATGAGCAGTTCTTC
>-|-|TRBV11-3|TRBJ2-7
CASSLGTGYYEQYF
TGTGCCAGCAGCTTAGGAACAGGGTACTACGAGCAGTACTTC
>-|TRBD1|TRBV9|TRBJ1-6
CASTQGAGRSPLHF
TGTGCCAGCACCCAGGGGGCAGGGCGATCACCCCTCCACTTT
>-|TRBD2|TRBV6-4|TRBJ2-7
CAINSGRAPQYF
TGTGCCATCAATAGCGGGAGGGCCCCTCAGTACTTC
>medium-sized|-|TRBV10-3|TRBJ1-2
CAISDGDTYGYTF
TGTGCCATCAGTGATGGGGACACCTATGGCTACACCTTC
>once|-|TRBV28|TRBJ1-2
CASSPRELYGYTF
TGTGCCAGCAGTCCCAGGGAGCTCTATGGCTACACCTTC
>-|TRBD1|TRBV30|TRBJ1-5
CAWSDQGAQPQHF
TGTGCCTGGAGTGACCAGGGGGCCCAGCCCCAGCATTTT
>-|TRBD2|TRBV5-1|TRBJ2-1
CASSVAGGSSYNEQFF
TGCGCCAGCAGCGTAGCGGGGGGGAGCTCCTACAATGAGCAGTTCTTC
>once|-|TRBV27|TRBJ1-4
CASSFRGSTNEKLFF
TGTGCCAGCAGTTTCCGGGGGTCTACTAATGAAAAACTGTTTTTT
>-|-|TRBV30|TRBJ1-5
CAWSVPGTNNQPQHF
TGTGCCTGGAGTGTCCCAGGAACAAACAATCAGCCCCAGCATTTT
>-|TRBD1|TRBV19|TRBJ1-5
CASSIGGGGQPQHF
TGTGCCAGTAGTATAGGAGGGGGCGGACAGCCCCAGCATTTT
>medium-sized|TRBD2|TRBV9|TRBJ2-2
CASSAGTTNTGELFF
TGTGCCAGCAGCGCCGGGACTACAAACACCGGGGAGCTGTTTTTT
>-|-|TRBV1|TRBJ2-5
CTSSQDWPRTGEETQYF
TGCACCAGCAGCCAAGATTGGCCACGGACAGGGGAAGAGACCCAGTACTTC